This record concerns one T cell receptor (beta chain) sequence. Its target is unknown. The second PCR ran roughly 7 to 12 cycles with a sample-barcoded 5' primer and J-beta primers. Per-sample output comprised a minimum of 3 million paired-end reads containing CDR3. Each CDR3 protein is one row after TCRdb ran MiXCR on the 5' RACE reads. The table includes roughly 2 million distinct CDR3 sequences, about 49% detected once. Trimming shortened V by 1 base and J by 4 bases, and 10 bases separated the two germline ends. CDR3 size: 14 residues. CDR1 and CDR2 from the germline V gene are MGHRA and YSYEKL. This entry belongs to a study of blood T cells in healthy people across ages. Study findings and constraints: In older individuals, TCR beta diversity per million T cells was lower, falling roughly linearly with age.

Healthy Caucasian individuals from Russia aged 6 to 90 were enrolled as donors. This sequence joins TRBV4-1 and TRBJ1-1, with D unclear. The TCR was taken from a woman between 40 and 50 years old in good health. What was sequenced was blood. The CDR3 is CASSQGMGITEAFF. DNA of the CDR3: TGCGCCAGCAGCCAAGGAATGGGAATCACTGAAGCTTTCTTT.